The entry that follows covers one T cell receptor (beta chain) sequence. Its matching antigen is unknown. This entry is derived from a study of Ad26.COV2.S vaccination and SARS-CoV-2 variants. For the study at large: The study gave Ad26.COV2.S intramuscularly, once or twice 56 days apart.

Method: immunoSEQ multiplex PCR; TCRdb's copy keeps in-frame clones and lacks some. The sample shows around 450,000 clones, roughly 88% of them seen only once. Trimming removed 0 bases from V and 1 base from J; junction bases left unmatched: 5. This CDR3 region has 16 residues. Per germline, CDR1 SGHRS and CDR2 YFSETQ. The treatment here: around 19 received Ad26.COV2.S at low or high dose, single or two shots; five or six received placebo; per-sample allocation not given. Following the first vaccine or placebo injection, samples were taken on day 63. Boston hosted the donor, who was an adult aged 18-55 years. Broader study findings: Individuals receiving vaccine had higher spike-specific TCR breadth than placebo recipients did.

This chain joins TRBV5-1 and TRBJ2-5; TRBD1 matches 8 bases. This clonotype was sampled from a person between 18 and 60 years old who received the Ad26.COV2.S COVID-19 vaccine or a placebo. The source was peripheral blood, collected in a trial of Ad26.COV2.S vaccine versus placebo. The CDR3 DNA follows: TGCGCCAGCAGCTTGGGGCAGGGGGCGATCCAAGAGACCCAGTACTTC. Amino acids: CASSLGQGAIQETQYF. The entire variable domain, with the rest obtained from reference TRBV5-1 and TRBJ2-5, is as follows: KAGVTQTPRYLIKTRGQQVTLSCSPISGHRSVSWYQQTPGQGLQFLFEYFSETQRNKGNFPGRFSGRQFSNSRSEMNVSTLELGDSALYLCASSLGQGAIQETQYFGPGTRLLVL.